The 12 T cell receptor beta chains given below trace back to one sample, sequenced in a study of blood T cells in healthy people across ages. Using a J-beta primer mix together with a sample-barcoded 5' primer, a second PCR was run for 7 to 11 cycles. TCRdb ran MiXCR on the 5' RACE reads and lists one entry per CDR3 protein. The top ten clones hold 20% of a sample with hundreds of thousands of distinct CDR3 sequences, roughly 43% of them seen once. The specimen was blood. Source of these receptors: a woman in her sixties in good health.

The genes are TRBV29-1 and TRBJ2-1, with TRBD1 identical over 9 bases. Germline V gives CDR1 SQVTM, CDR2 ANQGSEA. The CDR3 sequence is 14 residues long. With 8 bases clipped from V and 4 bases from J, the junction kept 9 bases outside the gene matches. CDR3 DNA sequence: TGCAGCCTGACCCGGACAGGGGCTTACAATGAGCAGTTCTTC. This codes for CSLTRTGAYNEQFF.

This clonotype occurred a few times. CDR3: CSASSASGRRGTDTQYF. The CDR3 DNA reads as TGCAGTGCTAGCTCGGCTAGCGGGAGGAGAGGGACAGATACGCAGTATTTT. The rearrangement uses TRBV20-1 and TRBJ2-3; 11 positions agree with TRBD2. CDR1 is DFQATT, CDR2 SNEGSKA, per germline (reference sequence). The J segment lost 3 bases and the V segment lost 3 bases, leaving 11 bases of the junction unmatched. The CDR3 sequence is 17 residues long.

The chain links TRBV30 to TRBJ2-5; TRBD1 might be the D (6 bases). TRBJ2-7 explains the end of the DNA better; the J call may be wrong. The germline CDR1 and CDR2 sequences are GTSNPN and SVGIG (reference sequence). This CDR3 has 12 residues. The CDR3 DNA follows: TGTGCCTGGAGCGCACAAGGGGGCGAGCAGTACTTC. It translates to CAWSAQGGEQYF.

This clonotype was detected only a few times. The CDR3 nucleotides read TGTGCCAGCAGCACTAGCGCGAGCTCCTACAATGAGCAGTTCTTC. It is translated as CASSTSASSYNEQFF. The V gene is TRBV2, the J gene TRBJ2-1; 7 bases are a match to TRBD2. The CDR3 covers 15 residues. The V and J ends lost 6 bases and 0 bases, in that order; junction bases with no gene match: 5. Germline CDR1 reads SNHLY; CDR2 reads FYNNEI. Full variable domain (outside the CDR3, taken from reference TRBV2 and TRBJ2-1): EPEVTQTPSHQVTQMGQEVILRCVPISNHLYFYWYRQILGQKVEFLVSFYNNEISEKSEIFDDQFSVERPDGSNFTLKIRSTKLEDSAMYFCASSTSASSYNEQFFGPGTRLTVL.

The chain employs TRBV27 and TRBJ1-1, with a possible D match to TRBD1 (5 bases). This CDR3 spans 15 amino acids. In germline, CDR1 is MNHEY, CDR2 SMNVEV (reference sequence). The V end lost 7 bases, the J end lost 1 base, and 16 bases lay between the germline ends. CDR3 sequence (DNA): TGTGCCAGCAAAGTACCGGGACGCTCGAACACTGAAGCTTTCTTT. Translating gives CASKVPGRSNTEAFF.

CDR3 coding DNA: TGTGCCAGCAGTGAATATGGCGCGGGCCCGGGCTATGGCTACACCTTC. Amino acid sequence: CASSEYGAGPGYGYTF. The rearrangement uses TRBV25-1 and TRBJ1-2; unclear D gene. There are 16 residues in the CDR3. V was shortened by 0 bases and J by 4 bases, with 15 bases between the two germline ends. The germline gives CDR1 MGHDK, CDR2 SYGVNS.

The CDR3 sequence is CASKTQTDTQYF. CDR3 bases: TGTGCCAGTAAAACGCAGACAGATACGCAGTATTTT. V and J are TRBV19 and TRBJ2-3; no definite D call. CDR1 LNHDA and CDR2 SQIVND come from the germline V gene (reference sequence). The CDR3 sequence is 12 residues long. Trimming took off 7 bases at V and 3 bases at J, with 8 bases between the two ends.

In this sample, this clonotype turned up many times. This chain connects TRBV9 to TRBJ2-3; 9 nucleotides agree with TRBD2. CDR3 size: 16 residues. Looked up from germline, CDR1 is SGDLS and CDR2 is YYNGEE. V lost 4 bases and J lost 2; bases outside the gene matches: 8. The CDR3 region is CASSPWSGGTTDTQYF. DNA for the CDR3: TGTGCCAGCAGCCCCTGGAGCGGGGGGACCACAGATACGCAGTATTTT.

In regard to this clonotype: At one of its ends the junction is not consistent with the germline gene, which may arise from a read error. The J gene is TRBJ1-1, the V gene TRBV5-1, with D possibly matching TRBD1 (6 bases). Germline V gene data show CDR1 as SGHRS and CDR2 as YFSETQ. CDR3 length equals 14 residues. CDR3 coding DNA: TGCGCCAGCAGCGGCTCGACAGGAAACACTGGAGCTTTCTTT. It yields the protein CASSGSTGNTGAFF.

V and J are TRBV4-2 and TRBJ2-1; D might be TRBD1 (5 bases). V lost 6 bases, J lost 4 bases, and 16 bases lay in between. The CDR3 extends over 15 amino acids. Germline V gene data show CDR1 as LGHNA and CDR2 as YNFKEQ. In DNA, the CDR3 is TGTGCCAGCAGACTGACCTCTCAGGGATACAATGAGCAGTTCTTC. Amino acids: CASRLTSQGYNEQFF.

This clonotype was counted ten times or more. The chain recombines TRBV29-1 with TRBJ2-3, with 10 positions matching TRBD2. This CDR3 has 13 residues. CDR1 is SQVTM and CDR2 is ANQGSEA in the germline V gene. Trimming took 7 bases from V and 2 from J; bases not matched to a gene: 3. In DNA form, the CDR3 reads TGCAGCGCTAGCGGGGGACTCACAGATACGCAGTATTTT. Protein: CSASGGLTDTQYF.

This clonotype has a handful of counts. The V gene is TRBV20-1, the J gene TRBJ2-3; D not resolved. Germline V gives CDR1 DFQATT, CDR2 SNEGSKA (reference sequence). The CDR3 totals 12 residues. V was clipped by 5 bases and J by 3 bases, with 9 bases between them. The DNA of the CDR3 is TGCAGTGCTTTGGCCGAGACAGATACGCAGTATTTT. Its protein is CSALAETDTQYF.